This entry describes one TCR beta chain. Germline V gene lookup returns CDR1 SGHRS and CDR2 YFSETQ. Trimming removed 0 bases at V and 0 bases at J, with 6 bases between. The CDR3 is 15 residues long. The data stem from a study of blood T cell repertoires in COVID-19. Study summary: The cDNA or gDNA used as material had been derived from T cells, B-cell-depleted T cells, or PBMCs.

Clones were read by immunoSEQ multiplex PCR, and TCRdb kept only the in-frame ones, dropping some. The sample lists 70,000 to 95,000 clones; 88% were seen once. This chain uses TRBV5-1 with TRBJ2-2, with D unresolved. The TCR sequence derives from a woman aged 70 to 79 with acute or convalescent COVID-19. Sequencing was performed on peripheral blood. DNA of the CDR3: TGCGCCAGCAGCTTGGTAACTGCGAACACCGGGGAGCTGTTTTTT. Translating it yields CASSLVTANTGELFF.